This is a list of T cell receptor beta chains from one sample in a study of T cell responses to AZD1222 COVID-19 vaccine. Clones were sequenced by immunoSEQ multiplex PCR, and TCRdb holds only the in-frame ones, with some missing. Altogether around 130,000 clones are present, around 94% being singletons, with the ten largest covering 6.6%. The source material was peripheral blood, sampled on day 0 of AZD1222 vaccination. These TCRs come from an adult in good health. CDR3s include the opening cysteine and the closing phenylalanine or tryptophan. The order of the fields is J gene, V gene, D gene, clone size, CDR3 DNA, CDR3 protein. The D gene is left open where the match is weak. A row's size may be missing; if present it is once, few, many or a size class.

j_call: TRBJ1-1
v_call: TRBV3-1/TRBV3-2
d_call: TRBD1
clone_size: -
cdr3_nt: TGTGCCAGCAGCCAATCCAGGGGGCGAGGGGGGACTGAAGCTTTCTTT
cdr3_aa: CASSQSRGRGGTEAFF

j_call: TRBJ1-2
v_call: TRBV18
d_call: -
clone_size: few
cdr3_nt: TGTGCCAGCTCACCCGCGGGACAAGGGTTGTATGGCTACACCTTC
cdr3_aa: CASSPAGQGLYGYTF

j_call: TRBJ2-1
v_call: TRBV15
d_call: TRBD2
clone_size: -
cdr3_nt: TGTGCCACCAGCCGGGGACTAGCGGGAGGTTCCTACAATGAGCAGTTCTTC
cdr3_aa: CATSRGLAGGSYNEQFF

j_call: TRBJ1-2
v_call: TRBV15
d_call: -
clone_size: -
cdr3_nt: TGTGCCACCAGCAGAGATCGGGGGGCACGGGAAGGCTACACCTTC
cdr3_aa: CATSRDRGAREGYTF

j_call: TRBJ2-1
v_call: TRBV4-1
d_call: TRBD2
clone_size: -
cdr3_nt: TGCGCCAGCAGCAATCACCCAGCGGGAGGGAAATACAATGAGCAGTTCTTC
cdr3_aa: CASSNHPAGGKYNEQFF

j_call: TRBJ2-1
v_call: TRBV2
d_call: -
clone_size: -
cdr3_nt: TGTGCCAGCAGTCGAAGGGGGGGCTCCTACAATGAGCAGTTCTTC
cdr3_aa: CASSRRGGSYNEQFF

j_call: TRBJ1-4
v_call: TRBV24-1
d_call: -
clone_size: few
cdr3_nt: TGTGCCACCAGTGATAGGGGCAGGAATGAAAAACTGTTTTTT
cdr3_aa: CATSDRGRNEKLFF

j_call: TRBJ1-1
v_call: TRBV6-4
d_call: -
clone_size: -
cdr3_nt: TGTGCCAGCAGTGACTCGGGGGACAAAAGGGGGAGGACTGAAGCTTTCTTT
cdr3_aa: CASSDSGDKRGRTEAFF

j_call: TRBJ2-1
v_call: TRBV4-1
d_call: -
clone_size: -
cdr3_nt: TGCGCCAGCAGCCAGGGCCAAGGGGGTACCTACAATGAGCAGTTCTTC
cdr3_aa: CASSQGQGGTYNEQFF

j_call: TRBJ2-7
v_call: TRBV14
d_call: -
clone_size: -
cdr3_nt: TGTGCCAGCAGCCAAGTTAGGGAACGGGGCGAGCAGTACTTC
cdr3_aa: CASSQVRERGEQYF

j_call: TRBJ2-5
v_call: TRBV2
d_call: -
clone_size: -
cdr3_nt: TGTGCCAGCAGTGAAGGGGGGGAGACCCAGTACTTC
cdr3_aa: CASSEGGETQYF

j_call: TRBJ2-2
v_call: TRBV28
d_call: -
clone_size: -
cdr3_nt: TGTGCCAGCAACCCTCCCACCCGAGCTAGTGGTAAGGGGGAGCTGTTTTTT
cdr3_aa: CASNPPTRASGKGELFF

j_call: TRBJ2-7
v_call: TRBV7-2
d_call: TRBD2
clone_size: -
cdr3_nt: TGTGCCAGCAGCATAATTAGCGGGAGCCAATACGAGCAGTACTTC
cdr3_aa: CASSIISGSQYEQYF

j_call: TRBJ1-4
v_call: TRBV18
d_call: TRBD1
clone_size: -
cdr3_nt: TGTGCCAGCTCACCAGGGACAGGGATAAGTGAAAAACTGTTTTTT
cdr3_aa: CASSPGTGISEKLFF

j_call: TRBJ2-7
v_call: TRBV6-5
d_call: TRBD2
clone_size: -
cdr3_nt: TGTGCCAGCAGGAAGCGGGAGGGAAACTACGAGCAGTACTTC
cdr3_aa: CASRKREGNYEQYF

j_call: TRBJ1-2
v_call: TRBV6-5
d_call: -
clone_size: -
cdr3_nt: TGTGCCAGCAGTTACTCCCAGGGGAACTATGGCTACACCTTC
cdr3_aa: CASSYSQGNYGYTF

j_call: TRBJ1-2
v_call: TRBV2
d_call: -
clone_size: once
cdr3_nt: TGTGCCAGCCGACGGGTGGGGAACGGCTACACCTTC
cdr3_aa: CASRRVGNGYTF

j_call: TRBJ2-5
v_call: TRBV18
d_call: -
clone_size: -
cdr3_nt: TGTGCCAGCTCACCTTCAAAGGTTAATTCGTACCAAGAGACCCAGTACTTC
cdr3_aa: CASSPSKVNSYQETQYF

j_call: TRBJ1-1
v_call: TRBV12-3/TRBV12-4
d_call: TRBD1
clone_size: -
cdr3_nt: TGTGCCAGCAGTTTTCAGGGGGACACTGAAGCTTTCTTT
cdr3_aa: CASSFQGDTEAFF

j_call: TRBJ1-2
v_call: TRBV7-2
d_call: -
clone_size: -
cdr3_nt: TGTGCCAGCAGCCCCACGTTGCTCAGTAACTATGGCTACACCTTC
cdr3_aa: CASSPTLLSNYGYTF

j_call: TRBJ2-7
v_call: TRBV7-2
d_call: -
clone_size: -
cdr3_nt: TGTGCCAGCAGCTTCCTCGCCAGACCGTTTGCCTACGAGCAGTACTTC
cdr3_aa: CASSFLARPFAYEQYF

j_call: TRBJ1-3
v_call: TRBV11-2
d_call: -
clone_size: -
cdr3_nt: TGTGCCAGCAGCAAAGGGGGTAACTCTGGAAACACCATATATTTT
cdr3_aa: CASSKGGNSGNTIYF

j_call: TRBJ1-3
v_call: TRBV4-2
d_call: -
clone_size: -
cdr3_nt: TGTGCCAGCAGCTCGTACGGGGATCAAGGAAACACCATATATTTT
cdr3_aa: CASSSYGDQGNTIYF

j_call: TRBJ2-7
v_call: TRBV6-5
d_call: TRBD1
clone_size: -
cdr3_nt: TGTGCCAGCAGTTCAGACAGGGGTTTTTACGAGCAGTACTTC
cdr3_aa: CASSSDRGFYEQYF

j_call: TRBJ2-1
v_call: TRBV28
d_call: -
clone_size: -
cdr3_nt: TGTGCCAGCAGTTTATTCTCTGACAATGAGCAGTTCTTC
cdr3_aa: CASSLFSDNEQFF

j_call: TRBJ1-2
v_call: TRBV12-3/TRBV12-4
d_call: TRBD1
clone_size: -
cdr3_nt: TGTGCCAGCAGCCCGACAGGGGGATATGGCTACACCTTC
cdr3_aa: CASSPTGGYGYTF

j_call: TRBJ2-5
v_call: TRBV7-7
d_call: -
clone_size: -
cdr3_nt: TGTGCCAGCAGCTTACAAGCGGTCGGAGGAGAGACCCAGTACTTC
cdr3_aa: CASSLQAVGGETQYF

j_call: TRBJ1-6
v_call: TRBV6-6
d_call: -
clone_size: -
cdr3_nt: TGTGCCAGCAGTTACCCCGGTGATAAGCCCCTCCACTTT
cdr3_aa: CASSYPGDKPLHF

j_call: TRBJ2-7
v_call: TRBV6-5
d_call: -
clone_size: once
cdr3_nt: TGTGCCAGCAGTTACCGGATAGGGGGTGAGCAGTACTTC
cdr3_aa: CASSYRIGGEQYF

j_call: TRBJ2-3
v_call: TRBV10-3
d_call: TRBD2
clone_size: -
cdr3_nt: TGTGCCATCAGTGAATTAGCGGGAGGGGGAACAGATACGCAGTATTTT
cdr3_aa: CAISELAGGGTDTQYF

j_call: TRBJ2-7
v_call: TRBV7-2
d_call: TRBD2
clone_size: -
cdr3_nt: TGTGCCAGCAGCTTAGCTTTCTTCAGGACTAGCGGGAGAGACTACGAGCAGTACTTC
cdr3_aa: CASSLAFFRTSGRDYEQYF

j_call: TRBJ2-7
v_call: TRBV2
d_call: -
clone_size: once
cdr3_nt: TGTGCCAGCAAACAGGGGTCTAGCGGAGGCTCCTACGAGCAGTACTTC
cdr3_aa: CASKQGSSGGSYEQYF

j_call: TRBJ1-1
v_call: TRBV5-1
d_call: -
clone_size: -
cdr3_nt: TGCGCCAGCAGCGTCAATAACGGCAACACTGAAGCTTTCTTT
cdr3_aa: CASSVNNGNTEAFF

j_call: TRBJ2-7
v_call: TRBV7-6
d_call: -
clone_size: -
cdr3_nt: TGTGCCAGCAGCGCTCGTGAAAGCGGCACCTCCTACGAGCAGTACTTC
cdr3_aa: CASSARESGTSYEQYF

j_call: TRBJ1-1
v_call: TRBV6-6
d_call: TRBD1
clone_size: -
cdr3_nt: TGTGCCAGCACGGACAGGGGGATTTTGATGAACACTGAAGCTTTCTTT
cdr3_aa: CASTDRGILMNTEAFF

j_call: TRBJ2-7
v_call: TRBV3-1/TRBV3-2
d_call: TRBD2
clone_size: -
cdr3_nt: TGTGCCAGCAGCCAAGGGGGGACTAGCGGGATTCTTTACGAGCAGTACTTC
cdr3_aa: CASSQGGTSGILYEQYF

j_call: TRBJ2-5
v_call: TRBV11-2
d_call: TRBD2
clone_size: -
cdr3_nt: TGTGCCAGTAAACGACTAGCGGGAGACCAAGAGACCCAGTACTTC
cdr3_aa: CASKRLAGDQETQYF

j_call: TRBJ1-3
v_call: TRBV7-8
d_call: -
clone_size: -
cdr3_nt: TGTGCCAGCAGCTTAGGTGTGGCCATGGCAGGAAACACCATATATTTT
cdr3_aa: CASSLGVAMAGNTIYF

j_call: TRBJ2-7
v_call: TRBV12-3/TRBV12-4
d_call: -
clone_size: once
cdr3_nt: TGTGCCAGCAGTCCTACAGGGAACGAGCAGTACTTC
cdr3_aa: CASSPTGNEQYF

j_call: TRBJ1-2
v_call: TRBV6-2/TRBV6-3
d_call: -
clone_size: -
cdr3_nt: TGTGCCAGCAGTTACCGCGGGACGTATGGCTACACCTTC
cdr3_aa: CASSYRGTYGYTF

j_call: TRBJ2-3
v_call: TRBV30
d_call: -
clone_size: -
cdr3_nt: TGTGCCTGGAGTGTACCATGGGGGATTGACACAGATACGCAGTATTTT
cdr3_aa: CAWSVPWGIDTDTQYF

j_call: TRBJ1-6
v_call: TRBV4-1
d_call: -
clone_size: -
cdr3_nt: TGCGCCAGCAGCCCAATAACCTGGGGCCCCCTCCACTTT
cdr3_aa: CASSPITWGPLHF

j_call: TRBJ1-2
v_call: TRBV7-9
d_call: -
clone_size: -
cdr3_nt: TGTGCCAGCAGCCCTGACTCGTATGGCTACACCTTC
cdr3_aa: CASSPDSYGYTF

j_call: TRBJ1-2
v_call: TRBV6-1
d_call: -
clone_size: -
cdr3_nt: TGTGCCAGCAGTGAAGGTCGGGCGATTGTTAACTATGGCTACACCTTC
cdr3_aa: CASSEGRAIVNYGYTF

j_call: TRBJ1-1
v_call: TRBV5-8
d_call: -
clone_size: -
cdr3_nt: TGTGCCAGCAGCTTGGTGTCGTCTAACACTGAAGCTTTCTTT
cdr3_aa: CASSLVSSNTEAFF

j_call: TRBJ1-1
v_call: TRBV15
d_call: -
clone_size: -
cdr3_nt: TGTGCCACCCGGGATTGGGGTGAAACTGAAGCTTTCTTT
cdr3_aa: CATRDWGETEAFF

j_call: TRBJ2-7
v_call: TRBV2
d_call: -
clone_size: -
cdr3_nt: TGTGCCAGCAGTGACCGGGACGTAGCCTACGAGCAGTACTTC
cdr3_aa: CASSDRDVAYEQYF

j_call: TRBJ1-3
v_call: TRBV6-5
d_call: -
clone_size: once
cdr3_nt: TGTGCCAGCAGTTACGGGGGGTACTCTGGAAACACCATATATTTT
cdr3_aa: CASSYGGYSGNTIYF

j_call: TRBJ2-7
v_call: TRBV5-1
d_call: TRBD1
clone_size: -
cdr3_nt: TGCGCCAGCAGCCCGTCGTCCGGGACAGGGGGGTACGAGCAGTACTTC
cdr3_aa: CASSPSSGTGGYEQYF

j_call: TRBJ2-1
v_call: TRBV7-8
d_call: -
clone_size: -
cdr3_nt: TGTGCCAGCAGCTTGGCCCGGTACAATGAGCAGTTCTTC
cdr3_aa: CASSLARYNEQFF

j_call: TRBJ2-7
v_call: TRBV9
d_call: -
clone_size: -
cdr3_nt: TGTGCCAGCAGCCCCTGGACTGGGGAAAACGAGCAGTACTTC
cdr3_aa: CASSPWTGENEQYF

j_call: TRBJ2-1
v_call: TRBV6-5
d_call: TRBD1
clone_size: -
cdr3_nt: TGTGCCAGCAGCGCCCAGGGGGTCAATGAGCAGTTCTTC
cdr3_aa: CASSAQGVNEQFF

j_call: TRBJ1-4
v_call: TRBV27
d_call: -
clone_size: -
cdr3_nt: TGTGCCAGCAGTTCCCTGTCTCAGGGCATGGCTATGAAAAAACTGTTTTTT
cdr3_aa: CASSSLSQGMAMKKLFF

j_call: TRBJ1-1
v_call: TRBV5-1
d_call: -
clone_size: -
cdr3_nt: TGCGCCAGCAGCTCCAACATTGGGGGCAGGGTGAACACTGAAGCTTTCTTT
cdr3_aa: CASSSNIGGRVNTEAFF